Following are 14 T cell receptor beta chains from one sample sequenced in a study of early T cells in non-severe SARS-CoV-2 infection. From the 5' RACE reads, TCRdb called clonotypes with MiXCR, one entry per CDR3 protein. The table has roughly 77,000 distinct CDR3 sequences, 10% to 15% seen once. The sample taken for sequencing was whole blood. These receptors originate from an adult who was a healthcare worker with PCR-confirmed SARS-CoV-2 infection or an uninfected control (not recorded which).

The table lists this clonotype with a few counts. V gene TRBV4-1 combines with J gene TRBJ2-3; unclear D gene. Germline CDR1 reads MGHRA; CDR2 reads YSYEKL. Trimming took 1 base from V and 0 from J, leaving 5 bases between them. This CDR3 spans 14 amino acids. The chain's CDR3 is CASSQVGSTDTQYF. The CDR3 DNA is TGCGCCAGCAGCCAAGTCGGAAGCACAGATACGCAGTATTTT.

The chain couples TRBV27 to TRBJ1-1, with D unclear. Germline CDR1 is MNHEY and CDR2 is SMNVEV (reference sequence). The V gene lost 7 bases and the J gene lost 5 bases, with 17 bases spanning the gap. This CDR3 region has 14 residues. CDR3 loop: CASTPLEGRTEAFF. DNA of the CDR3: TGTGCCAGCACCCCTCTCGAGGGTAGAACTGAAGCTTTCTTT.

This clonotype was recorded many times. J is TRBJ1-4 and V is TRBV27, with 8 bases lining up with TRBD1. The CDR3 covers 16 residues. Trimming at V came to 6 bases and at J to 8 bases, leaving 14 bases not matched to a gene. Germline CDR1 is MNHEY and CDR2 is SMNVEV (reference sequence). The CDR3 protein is CASSRGRTGRHEKLFF. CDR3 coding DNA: TGTGCCAGCAGCCGTGGGAGGACAGGGAGGCACGAAAAACTGTTTTTT.

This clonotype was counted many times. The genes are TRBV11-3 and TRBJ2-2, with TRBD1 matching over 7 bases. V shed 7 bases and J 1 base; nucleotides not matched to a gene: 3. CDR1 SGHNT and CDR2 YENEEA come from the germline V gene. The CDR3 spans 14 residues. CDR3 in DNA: TGTGCCAGCAAGGGGGCAGAGAACACCGGGGAGCTGTTTTTT. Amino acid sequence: CASKGAENTGELFF.

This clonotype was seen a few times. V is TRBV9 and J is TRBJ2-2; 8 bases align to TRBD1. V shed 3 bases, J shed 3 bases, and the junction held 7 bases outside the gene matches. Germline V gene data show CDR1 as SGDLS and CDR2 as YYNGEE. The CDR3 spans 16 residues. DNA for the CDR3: TGTGCCAGCAGCGCCGGACAGGGCACCGACACCGGGGAGCTGTTTTTT. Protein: CASSAGQGTDTGELFF.

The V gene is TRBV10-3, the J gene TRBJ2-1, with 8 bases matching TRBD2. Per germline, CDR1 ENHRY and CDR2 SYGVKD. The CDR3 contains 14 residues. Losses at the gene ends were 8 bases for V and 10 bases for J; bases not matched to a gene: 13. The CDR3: CAIWNPGGPWEQFF. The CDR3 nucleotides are TGTGCCATCTGGAATCCGGGGGGGCCTTGGGAGCAGTTCTTC.

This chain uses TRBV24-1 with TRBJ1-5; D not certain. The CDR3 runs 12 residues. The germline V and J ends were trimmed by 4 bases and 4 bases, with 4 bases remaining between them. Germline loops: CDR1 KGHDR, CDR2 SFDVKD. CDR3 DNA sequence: TGTGCCACCAGTGACCTAAATCAGCCCCAGCATTTT. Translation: CATSDLNQPQHF.

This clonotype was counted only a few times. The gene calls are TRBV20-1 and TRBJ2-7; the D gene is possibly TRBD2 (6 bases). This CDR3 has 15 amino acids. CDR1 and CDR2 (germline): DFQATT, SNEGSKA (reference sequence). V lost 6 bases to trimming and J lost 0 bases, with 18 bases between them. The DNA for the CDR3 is TGCAGTGCCTGGGGGGAAAGCGGAGCCTCCTACGAGCAGTACTTC. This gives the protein CSAWGESGASYEQYF.

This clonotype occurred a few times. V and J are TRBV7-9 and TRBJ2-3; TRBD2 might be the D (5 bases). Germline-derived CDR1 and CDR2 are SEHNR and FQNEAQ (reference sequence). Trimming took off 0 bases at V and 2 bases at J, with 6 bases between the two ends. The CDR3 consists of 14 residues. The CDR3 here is CASSLAGVTDTQYF. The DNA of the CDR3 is TGTGCCAGCAGCTTAGCCGGGGTCACAGATACGCAGTATTTT.

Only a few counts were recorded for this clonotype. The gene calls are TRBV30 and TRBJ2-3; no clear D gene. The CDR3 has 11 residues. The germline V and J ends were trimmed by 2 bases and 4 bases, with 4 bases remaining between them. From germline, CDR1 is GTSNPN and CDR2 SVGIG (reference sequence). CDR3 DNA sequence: TGTGCCTGGAGTCTTGCAGATACGCAGTATTTT. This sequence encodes CAWSLADTQYF.

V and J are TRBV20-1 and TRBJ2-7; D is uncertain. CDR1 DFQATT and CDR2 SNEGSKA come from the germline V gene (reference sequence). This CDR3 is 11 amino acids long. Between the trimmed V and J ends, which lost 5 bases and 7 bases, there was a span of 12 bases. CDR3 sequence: CSAYFKLEQYF. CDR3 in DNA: TGCAGTGCTTACTTCAAGCTGGAGCAGTACTTC.

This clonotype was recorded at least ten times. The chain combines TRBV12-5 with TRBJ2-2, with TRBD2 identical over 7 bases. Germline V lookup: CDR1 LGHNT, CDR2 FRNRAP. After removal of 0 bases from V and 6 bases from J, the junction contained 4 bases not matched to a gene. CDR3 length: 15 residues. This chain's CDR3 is CASGLVSTSAGELFF. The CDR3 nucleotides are TGTGCTAGTGGTTTGGTATCTACTAGCGCCGGGGAGCTGTTTTTT.

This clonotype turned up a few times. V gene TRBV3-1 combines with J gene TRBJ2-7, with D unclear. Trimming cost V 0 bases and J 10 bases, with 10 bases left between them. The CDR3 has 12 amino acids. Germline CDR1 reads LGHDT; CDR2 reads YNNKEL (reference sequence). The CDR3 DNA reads TGTGCCAGCAGCCAAGACGTTGGCCCTCAGTACTTC. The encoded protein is CASSQDVGPQYF.

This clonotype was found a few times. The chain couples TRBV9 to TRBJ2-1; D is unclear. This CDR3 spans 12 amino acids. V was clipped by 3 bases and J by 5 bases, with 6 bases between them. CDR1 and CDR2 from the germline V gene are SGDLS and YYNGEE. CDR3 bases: TGTGCCAGCAGCGGGAACAACAATGAGCAGTTCTTC. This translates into CASSGNNNEQFF.